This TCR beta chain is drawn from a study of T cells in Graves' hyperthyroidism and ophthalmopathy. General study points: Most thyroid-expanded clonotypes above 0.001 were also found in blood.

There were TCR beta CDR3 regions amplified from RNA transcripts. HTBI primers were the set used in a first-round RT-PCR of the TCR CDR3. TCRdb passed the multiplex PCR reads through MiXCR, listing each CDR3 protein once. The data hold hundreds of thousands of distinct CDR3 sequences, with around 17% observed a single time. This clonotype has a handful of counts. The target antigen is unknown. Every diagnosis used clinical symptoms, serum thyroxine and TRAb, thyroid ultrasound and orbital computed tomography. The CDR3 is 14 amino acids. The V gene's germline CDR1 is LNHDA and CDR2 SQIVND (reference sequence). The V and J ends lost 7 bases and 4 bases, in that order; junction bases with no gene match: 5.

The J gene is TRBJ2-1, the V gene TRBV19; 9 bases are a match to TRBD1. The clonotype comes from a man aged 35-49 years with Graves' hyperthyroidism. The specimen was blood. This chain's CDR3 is CASNRGQWYNEQFF. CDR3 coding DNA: TGTGCCAGTAACAGGGGGCAATGGTACAATGAGCAGTTCTTC. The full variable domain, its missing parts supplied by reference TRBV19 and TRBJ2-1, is DGGITQSPKYLFRKEGQNVTLSCEQNLNHDAMYWYRQDPGQGLRLIYYSQIVNDFQKGDIAEGYSVSREKKESFPLTVTSAQKNPTAFYLCASNRGQWYNEQFFGPGTRLTVL.